This T cell receptor beta chain is from a study of blood T cell repertoires in COVID-19. Across the study: In each case, the material was cDNA or gDNA derived from T cells, B-cell-depleted T cells, or PBMCs.

This CDR3 is 18 amino acids long. Germline CDR1 SNHLY, CDR2 FYNNEI. The V segment lost 7 bases and the J segment 1 base; nucleotides outside the gene matches: 12. Data came from immunoSEQ multiplex PCR; TCRdb stores just in-frame clones and leaves some out. The table includes over 150,000 clones, 90% detected once. The TCR comes from a man aged 45 to 65 with acute or convalescent COVID-19. Sequencing used peripheral blood. This sequence joins TRBV2 and TRBJ2-2; 10 bases align to TRBD2. In DNA form, the CDR3 reads TGTGCCAGCAAGGGTCCAGGAGTAGCGGGGGGGAACACCGGGGAGCTGTTTTTT. Residues: CASKGPGVAGGNTGELFF. Drawing the rest from reference TRBV2 and TRBJ2-2, the complete variable domain is EPEVTQTPSHQVTQMGQEVILRCVPISNHLYFYWYRQILGQKVEFLVSFYNNEISEKSEIFDDQFSVERPDGSNFTLKIRSTKLEDSAMYFCASKGPGVAGGNTGELFFGEGSRLTVL.